Listed below are T cell receptor beta chains from one sample, sequenced in a study of blood T cells in healthy people across ages. TCRdb re-analysed the 5' RACE reads in MiXCR, keeping a single row per CDR3 protein. The repertoire includes some 640,000 distinct CDR3 sequences, 25% to 35% of them detected once, and about 15% sits in the top ten. The sample consisted of blood. The origin of the receptors is a woman over 75 in good health. Each CDR3 is given with its conserved first and last residue. The D gene is left open where the match is weak. For some rows the clone size is stated as once, few or many, or as a class when expanded; others skip it.

v_gene	abundance	j_gene	d_gene	CDR3aa	CDR3nt
TRBV4-1	NA	TRBJ1-2	TRBD1	CASSLGVRDRDYGYTF	TGCGCCAGCAGCCTGGGGGTCCGGGACAGAGACTATGGCTACACCTTC
TRBV7-3	NA	TRBJ1-1	TRBD1	CASSTTGESEAFF	TGTGCCAGCAGCACGACAGGGGAATCTGAAGCTTTCTTT
TRBV5-1	NA	TRBJ2-5	NA	CASRTIREETQYF	TGCGCCAGCAGGACGATCAGGGAGGAGACCCAGTACTTC
TRBV6-5	many	TRBJ2-1	NA	CASSYSTSYNEQFF	TGTGCCAGCAGTTACTCGACCAGCTACAATGAGCAGTTCTTC
TRBV19	NA	TRBJ2-3	TRBD2	CASSIRLAGGTDTQYF	TGTGCCAGTAGTATTAGGCTAGCGGGGGGCACAGATACGCAGTATTTT
TRBV20-1	many	TRBJ2-7	NA	CSARENVGYEQYF	TGCAGTGCTAGAGAGAACGTGGGATACGAGCAGTACTTC
TRBV4-3	many	TRBJ1-2	TRBD1	CASSQEPTGADGYTF	TGCGCCAGCAGCCAAGAACCGACAGGGGCTGATGGCTACACCTTC
TRBV27	many	TRBJ1-2	NA	CASSLTRINYGYTF	TGTGCCAGCAGCCTCACCCGGATTAACTATGGCTACACCTTC
TRBV28	many	TRBJ2-2	NA	CATKPGGTGELFF	TGTGCCACAAAACCCGGTGGCACCGGGGAGCTGTTTTTT
TRBV6-5	many	TRBJ1-2	NA	CASSPTFQSPSGYTF	TGTGCCAGCAGCCCGACTTTTCAGAGTCCGTCTGGCTACACCTTC
TRBV29-1	NA	TRBJ2-5	TRBD2	CSVGGGLKETQYF	TGCAGCGTCGGCGGGGGGCTGAAAGAGACCCAGTACTTC
TRBV2	NA	TRBJ2-5	NA	CANQRETAQETQYF	TGTGCCAACCAGCGAGAGACAGCACAAGAGACCCAGTACTTC
TRBV30	few	TRBJ2-3	TRBD2	CAWSGPSGGFTDTQYF	TGTGCCTGGAGTGGTCCTAGCGGGGGATTCACAGATACGCAGTATTTT
TRBV20-1	NA	TRBJ1-2	NA	CSARAAGERANYGYTF	TGCAGTGCTAGAGCAGCCGGAGAAAGAGCTAACTATGGCTACACCTTC
TRBV5-1	many	TRBJ2-1	NA	CASSFTGTSNEQFF	TGCGCCAGCAGCTTTACCGGGACAAGCAATGAGCAGTTCTTC
TRBV20-1	many	TRBJ2-5	TRBD1	CSAETGGWGETQYF	TGCAGTGCTGAGACAGGGGGATGGGGAGAGACCCAGTACTTC
TRBV5-1	many	TRBJ1-4	NA	CASSPLRLSEKLFF	TGCGCCAGCAGCCCCCTCAGGCTTTCGGAAAAACTGTTTTTT
TRBV2	many	TRBJ2-1	NA	CASSEAPRGRQFF	TGTGCCAGCAGTGAAGCGCCGAGGGGGAGGCAGTTCTTC
TRBV20-1	few	TRBJ1-1	NA	CSAREGASTEAFF	TGCAGTGCTAGAGAGGGGGCAAGCACTGAAGCTTTCTTT
TRBV4-1	NA	TRBJ1-2	NA	CASSQVGRGKLGYTF	TGCGCCAGCAGCCAAGTGGGACGGGGGAAACTGGGCTACACCTTC
TRBV6-5	NA	TRBJ2-7	TRBD2	CASSYSPGTRAPIPYEQYF	TGTGCCAGCAGTTACTCCCCCGGGACTAGAGCACCGATACCCTACGAGCAGTACTTC
TRBV9	many	TRBJ2-7	NA	CASSFTGARPYEQYF	TGTGCCAGCAGCTTTACAGGCGCAAGACCCTACGAGCAGTACTTC
TRBV7-3	many	TRBJ2-1	TRBD1	CASSLGQGAYNEQFF	TGTGCCAGCAGCCTGGGACAGGGGGCGTACAATGAGCAGTTCTTC
TRBV7-3	many	TRBJ2-5	TRBD2	CASSSTSGGGETQYF	TGTGCCAGCAGCTCCACTAGCGGGGGGGGTGAGACCCAGTACTTC
TRBV28	many	TRBJ1-2	TRBD1	CASRRGQDYGYTF	TGTGCCAGTAGACGTGGACAGGACTATGGCTACACCTTC
TRBV7-8	few	TRBJ2-1	TRBD2	CASSPGLAGGHEQFF	TGTGCCAGCAGCCCCGGACTAGCGGGCGGCCATGAGCAGTTCTTC
TRBV6-2/TRBV6-3	few	TRBJ1-2	NA	CASSRNSNYGYTF	TGTGCCAGCAGTCGAAACAGTAACTATGGCTACACCTTC
TRBV7-9	many	TRBJ2-1	TRBD2	CASSSSIGLAGHYNEQFF	TGTGCCAGCAGCTCATCTATCGGACTAGCGGGGCATTACAATGAGCAGTTCTTC
TRBV2	many	TRBJ2-1	TRBD1	CASSGTAPYNEQFF	TGTGCCAGCAGCGGGACAGCTCCCTACAATGAGCAGTTCTTC
TRBV5-1	many	TRBJ2-3	TRBD2	CASSLEASGGSVDTQYF	TGCGCCAGCAGCTTGGAGGCTAGCGGGGGGTCGGTGGATACGCAGTATTTT
TRBV7-9	many	TRBJ2-7	TRBD1	CASSLTHGTGWTYEQYF	TGTGCCAGCAGCCTCACTCATGGGACAGGGTGGACCTACGAGCAGTACTTC
TRBV20-1	NA	TRBJ1-1	TRBD1	CSAETGRTEAFF	TGCAGTGCTGAGACAGGGCGGACTGAAGCTTTCTTT
TRBV3-1	many	TRBJ1-2	NA	CASSQDRGGSGYTF	TGTGCCAGCAGCCAAGATAGAGGGGGAAGTGGCTACACCTTC
TRBV7-8	NA	TRBJ2-3	NA	CATRNSGWDTRYF	TGTGCCACCCGGAATAGCGGCTGGGATACGCGGTATTTT
TRBV5-6	many	TRBJ2-3	NA	CASSVAGVDTQYF	TGTGCCAGCAGCGTAGCAGGGGTAGATACGCAGTATTTT
TRBV20-1	NA	TRBJ2-7	TRBD1	CSTGTGAYEQYF	TGCAGTACAGGGACAGGGGCCTACGAGCAGTACTTC
TRBV15	NA	TRBJ1-4	NA	CATSRDLGGLANEKLFF	TGTGCCACCAGCAGAGATTTAGGGGGGTTGGCTAATGAAAAACTGTTTTTT
TRBV5-1	many	TRBJ2-1	TRBD2	CASSRVAGETNNEQFF	TGCGCCAGCAGCCGCGTAGCGGGGGAGACAAACAATGAGCAGTTCTTC
TRBV7-2	NA	TRBJ2-1	NA	CASSLAHNRVNEQFF	TGTGCCAGCAGCTTAGCCCACAACAGGGTAAATGAGCAGTTCTTC
TRBV5-1	few	TRBJ2-1	NA	CASSLDIRNEQFF	TGCGCCAGCAGCTTGGACATCCGCAATGAGCAGTTCTTC
TRBV7-2	NA	TRBJ1-2	NA	CASSLAWPPVEGYTF	TGTGCCAGCAGCTTAGCGTGGCCTCCGGTTGAAGGCTACACCTTC
TRBV5-4	NA	TRBJ1-2	TRBD1	CASSWDRGRGGYTF	TGTGCCAGCAGCTGGGACAGGGGGAGGGGTGGCTACACCTTC
TRBV28	NA	TRBJ2-1	TRBD2	CASSRSGGPWQQFF	TGTGCCAGCAGTCGCAGCGGGGGTCCATGGCAGCAGTTCTTC
TRBV15	NA	TRBJ1-3	NA	CATSRDKGDGNTIYF	TGTGCCACCAGCAGAGATAAGGGGGATGGAAACACCATATATTTT
TRBV18	once	TRBJ1-1	NA	CASPPAENTEAFF	TGTGCCAGCCCCCCTGCAGAGAACACTGAAGCTTTCTTT
TRBV29-1	NA	TRBJ1-1	NA	CSGGGMMSNAEAFF	TGCAGCGGGGGGGGAATGATGTCGAACGCTGAAGCTTTCTTT
TRBV29-1	few	TRBJ2-4	NA	CSVDLGGIESIQYF	TGCAGCGTTGATTTAGGGGGAATCGAGAGCATTCAGTACTTC
TRBV30	few	TRBJ1-1	NA	CAWKGRRDHEPEAFF	TGTGCCTGGAAAGGTCGCAGGGACCACGAGCCTGAAGCTTTCTTT
TRBV5-8	NA	TRBJ2-3	TRBD1	CASSHGQGSDTQYF	TGTGCCAGCAGCCATGGACAGGGGTCAGATACGCAGTATTTT
TRBV15	many	TRBJ1-2	NA	CATSRGFAAGQVGFGYTF	TGTGCCACCAGCAGAGGGTTTGCGGCTGGGCAGGTCGGCTTTGGCTACACCTTC
TRBV7-8	few	TRBJ2-6	NA	CASSLVSSGANVQTF	TGTGCCAGCAGCTTAGTCAGTTCTGGGGCCAACGTCCAGACTTTC
TRBV12-3/TRBV12-4	many	TRBJ2-7	NA	CASSLARRRGRYEQYF	TGTGCCAGCAGTTTAGCGCGTCGACGGGGGCGATACGAGCAGTACTTC
TRBV7-6	few	TRBJ1-6	NA	CASSLEGHNSPLHF	TGTGCCAGCAGCTTAGAGGGACATAATTCACCCCTCCACTTT
TRBV6-2/TRBV6-3	NA	TRBJ1-3	NA	CASRETVDSGNTIYF	TGTGCCAGCAGAGAGACAGTCGACTCTGGAAACACCATATATTTT